The rows below give T cell receptor beta chains drawn from one sample of a study of cytomegalovirus exposure and HLA in healthy donors. TCRdb's table, derived via immunoSEQ multiplex PCR, lists solely in-frame clones and lacks some. The sample lists 180,000 or so clones; approximately 82% were seen once. Sequencing used PBMCs. Receptors originate from a woman aged 40 to 55 in good health and CMV-seropositive. CDR3s include the opening cysteine and the closing phenylalanine or tryptophan. The order of the fields is D gene, clone size, V gene, J gene, CDR3 protein, CDR3 DNA. A D gene is named only where the DNA matches it firmly. A row's size may be missing; if present it is once, few, many or a size class.

TRBD1	.	TRBV5-6	TRBJ1-1	CASSSDRGMNTEAFF	TGTGCCAGCAGCAGTGACAGGGGGATGAACACTGAAGCTTTCTTT
TRBD2	.	TRBV27	TRBJ2-7	CASSPHPLAGVAYEQYF	TGTGCCAGCAGTCCGCACCCACTAGCGGGGGTAGCCTACGAGCAGTACTTC
TRBD2	.	TRBV9	TRBJ2-7	CASSPTSAPYEQYF	TGTGCCAGCAGCCCAACTAGCGCTCCCTACGAGCAGTACTTC
TRBD2	.	TRBV15	TRBJ2-1	CATSRDLAGYNYNEQFF	TGTGCCACCAGCAGAGATCTAGCGGGATATAACTACAATGAGCAGTTCTTC
.	.	TRBV7-8	TRBJ2-5	CASSSHRGAPSETQYF	TGTGCCAGCAGCTCCCACCGAGGAGCCCCTTCGGAGACCCAGTACTTC
TRBD2	.	TRBV7-8	TRBJ2-7	CASSSQGPGGSYEQYF	TGTGCCAGCAGCTCCCAGGGCCCGGGAGGTTCCTACGAGCAGTACTTC
.	.	TRBV11-2	TRBJ1-1	CASSLGMAFRENTEAFF	TGTGCCAGCAGCTTAGGCATGGCTTTTCGGGAGAACACTGAAGCTTTCTTT
.	few	TRBV19	TRBJ2-3	CASSRQDRSTDTQYF	TGTGCCAGTAGCAGGCAGGACAGATCCACAGATACGCAGTATTTT
TRBD2	.	TRBV28	TRBJ2-5	CASSLVASGETQYF	TGTGCCAGCAGTTTGGTGGCTAGCGGAGAGACCCAGTACTTC
TRBD1	.	TRBV19	TRBJ2-7	CASSSQGGQGYEQYF	TGTGCCAGTAGTAGCCAAGGGGGACAGGGCTACGAGCAGTACTTC